Sequencing of this T cell receptor beta chain was carried out in a study of shared clonotypes between healthy human individuals. Sequencing was performed with immunoSEQ multiplex PCR; in TCRdb, only in-frame clones are kept and a portion is missing. The sample consists of more than 400,000 clones, about 96% of them appearing once. CDR1 SGHRS and CDR2 YFSETQ come from the germline V gene. The CDR3 has 15 residues. As for this clone: The junction departs from the called germline gene at one end, perhaps through a read error. The same CDR3 arises from other DNA sequences in this sample as well.

The TCR sequence derives from a woman aged 25-40 years in good health. What was sequenced was naive CD4+ T cells sorted from blood. Indicated subset: CD45RA+ positively selected. The rearrangement links TRBV5-1 to TRBJ2-7; TRBD1 is a possible D gene (6 bases). CDR3 nucleotide sequence: TGCGCCAGCAGCTTGGGTTTGACAGGTACCCACGAACAGTACTTC. This codes for CASSLGLTGTHEQYF.